Listed below are T cell receptor beta chains from one sample, sequenced in a study of blood T cell repertoires in COVID-19. Sequenced by immunoSEQ multiplex PCR; TCRdb stores in-frame clones only, minus some. The sample lists 85,000 to 110,000 clones; about 90% were seen once. Sequencing was performed on peripheral blood. The source of these receptors is a human donor in a cohort sampled during active COVID-19. Both conserved end residues are part of each CDR3. Each record gives: V gene, clone size, D gene, J gene, CDR3 DNA, CDR3 protein. The D gene is left open where the match is weak. Clone size appears in some rows only: once, few, many, or a class for an expanded clone.

TRBV21-1	few	-	TRBJ1-1	TGTGCCAGCAGTCCCACAGGGGACACTGAAGCTTTCTTT	CASSPTGDTEAFF
TRBV9	once	-	TRBJ2-3	TGTGCCAGCAGCGTAGATCCGTTCACAGATACGCAGTATTTT	CASSVDPFTDTQYF
TRBV5-1	once	TRBD1	TRBJ2-7	TGCGCCAGCAGCTTGGAACCTAAGGACAGGGGATCCTACGAGCAGTACTTC	CASSLEPKDRGSYEQYF
TRBV13	-	-	TRBJ2-1	TGTGCCAGCAGCCTTGACACAGGGAGTCGTGAGCAGTTCTTC	CASSLDTGSREQFF
TRBV21-1	-	-	TRBJ1-1	TGTGTCCCGGGAGGGGGTAGCATGAACACTGAAGCTTTCTTT	CVPGGGSMNTEAFF
TRBV19	-	TRBD2	TRBJ2-1	TGTGCCAGTAGTATCCGACTAGCCCCTTACAATGAGCAGTTCTTC	CASSIRLAPYNEQFF
TRBV7-9	-	-	TRBJ1-6	TGTGCCAGCAGCTCCTCCCGGGGGTTTAGCGATTCACCCCTCCACTTT	CASSSSRGFSDSPLHF
TRBV5-4	-	-	TRBJ2-6	TGTGCCAGCAGCTTTTCGGCAGGGGAGACTCCTGGGGCCAACGTCCTGACTTTC	CASSFSAGETPGANVLTF
TRBV4-1	-	-	TRBJ1-4	TGCGCCAGCAGGACCCCGGGATCTGCAACTAATGAAAAACTGTTTTTT	CASRTPGSATNEKLFF
TRBV6-2/TRBV6-3	few	TRBD2	TRBJ2-7	TGTGCCAGCAGTTATCTTTTTTTCGTAAGCGGGAGGTACGAGCAGTACTTC	CASSYLFFVSGRYEQYF
TRBV6-4	-	TRBD2	TRBJ2-3	TGTGCCAGCAGTCCGGGACTAGCGGGTTCTGGTTTGTATTTT	CASSPGLAGSGLYF
TRBV7-2	-	-	TRBJ2-3	TGTGCCAGCAGCTCCTTAACAGATACGCAGTATTTT	CASSSLTDTQYF
TRBV2	-	-	TRBJ2-1	TGTGCCAGCAGGGACGTGGGGGGCAATGAGCAGTTCTTC	CASRDVGGNEQFF
TRBV4-1	-	TRBD2	TRBJ2-1	TGCGCCAGCAGCCAACCCGGGACTAGCCCCTACAATGAGCAGTTCTTC	CASSQPGTSPYNEQFF
TRBV28	-	TRBD2	TRBJ2-7	TGTGCCAGCAGTCAAAGCGGGACTAGTGGGGAGCAGTACTTC	CASSQSGTSGEQYF
TRBV19	few	-	TRBJ1-5	TGTGCCAGTAGTATGGCGGGGCCTCAGCCCCAGCATTTT	CASSMAGPQPQHF
TRBV24-1	once	TRBD1	TRBJ1-2	TGTGCCACCAGTGATTTGGACAGGGTGGGCGGCTACACCTTC	CATSDLDRVGGYTF
TRBV7-3	-	TRBD1	TRBJ2-2	TGTGCCAGCAGCTTTTCCGGGACAGGGGGCCCCGGGGAGCTGTTTTTT	CASSFSGTGGPGELFF
TRBV29-1	-	-	TRBJ1-1	TGCAGCGTTGATGTAGCCCTTGGCACTGAAGCTTTCTTT	CSVDVALGTEAFF
TRBV7-9	-	TRBD2	TRBJ2-3	TGTGCCAGCAGCCCATCCCTAGCGGGGATTGCAGATACGCAGTATTTT	CASSPSLAGIADTQYF
TRBV5-1	few	TRBD1	TRBJ2-7	TGCGCCAGCAGCTTCCGATCGACCAGGGGGTACTCCTACGAGCAGTACTTC	CASSFRSTRGYSYEQYF
TRBV20-1	-	TRBD1	TRBJ1-2	TGCAGTGCAAGGGACAGGGAAGGCTACACCTTC	CSARDREGYTF
TRBV5-1	-	-	TRBJ2-7	TGCGCCAGCAGCCGGAGGGTGGGACAGACCACCTACGAGCAGTACTTC	CASSRRVGQTTYEQYF
TRBV24-1	-	TRBD1	TRBJ2-2	TGTGCCACCAGTGATTTCCCTTTGGACAGGGAGAACAGCGGGGAGCTGTTTTTT	CATSDFPLDRENSGELFF
TRBV5-4	-	TRBD2	TRBJ2-3	TGTGCCAGCGGAGACTACTCCGGGACTAGCGGAACTAGCACAGATACGCAGTATTTT	CASGDYSGTSGTSTDTQYF
TRBV7-3	-	TRBD1	TRBJ2-5	TGTGCCAGCAGCGATACCGGGACAGGGGGAGAGACCCAGTACTTC	CASSDTGTGGETQYF
TRBV24-1	-	TRBD1	TRBJ2-5	TGTGCCACCAGTGCCCTCGGGACAGGGGGGGAGACCCAGTACTTC	CATSALGTGGETQYF
TRBV29-1	-	TRBD2	TRBJ2-3	TGCAGCGTTCAATCAGGACTAGCGGGAAGCACAGATACGCAGTATTTT	CSVQSGLAGSTDTQYF
TRBV18	few	TRBD1	TRBJ1-4	TGTGCCAGCTCACAAGGACAGGGGGCAGCTAATGAAAAACTGTTTTTT	CASSQGQGAANEKLFF
TRBV5-1	-	TRBD2	TRBJ2-3	TGCGCCAGCAGCTTGAAGTTGGCGGGGGGCACAGATACGCAGTATTTT	CASSLKLAGGTDTQYF
TRBV7-2	once	TRBD2	TRBJ2-7	TGTGCCAGCAGCTCCAATAGCGGGGTCACCTACGAGCAGTACTTC	CASSSNSGVTYEQYF
TRBV4-1	-	TRBD1	TRBJ2-7	TGCGCCAGCAGCCAACAAAACCGGGACAGGGGATCCCACGAGCAGTACTTC	CASSQQNRDRGSHEQYF
TRBV24-1	once	TRBD1	TRBJ2-5	TGTGCCACCAGTGATGCGGGACAGGGCGAAGAGACCCAGTACTTC	CATSDAGQGEETQYF